This TCR beta chain was found in a study of T cells after somatic rescue of genetic block. This table comes from immunoSEQ multiplex PCR, and its TCRdb copy is limited to in-frame clones, with some not included. The table shows fewer than 15,000 clones, with under 75% occurring only once. The CDR3 has 15 residues. Deletions cut 3 bases from V and 1 base from J, with 12 bases between. Germline loops: CDR1 MDHEN, CDR2 SYDVKM. This chain joins TRBV28 and TRBJ1-2; D may be TRBD1 (5 bases). Specimen: peripheral blood mononuclear cells (PBMCs). This sequence originates from a boy younger than 18. CDR3 DNA sequence: TGTGCCAGCAGTTTTGGGGCGCCAATTAACTATGGCTACACCTTC. This sequence encodes CASSFGAPINYGYTF.